The sequence of this TCR beta chain was determined in a study of cytomegalovirus exposure and HLA in healthy donors. Points from the study as a whole: In a later analysis, HLA-associated TCR beta chains were more clonally expanded than equally common others.

With 60 Vbeta and 13 Jbeta primers, the PCR was carried out. Assay used: immunoSEQ multiplex PCR; TCRdb lists only in-frame clones, some missing. Here the sample spans around 230,000 clones, about four fifths being singletons. In this sample, this clone turned up once. The target antigen is unknown. Germline-derived CDR1 and CDR2 are MNHNY and SVGAGI (reference sequence). The CDR3 has 15 residues. Trimming stripped 5 bases from V and 0 bases from J, with 12 bases between. What was sequenced was PBMCs. This TCR was recovered from a man aged 35 to 55 in good health and CMV-seropositive. The V and J genes are TRBV6-6 and TRBJ2-3; D might be TRBD1 (5 bases). This CDR3 is CASSPRQISTDTQYF. The CDR3 bases are TGTGCCAGCAGTCCGAGACAGATTAGCACAGATACGCAGTATTTT.